The clone carrying this TCR beta chain came up a few times. The antigen is not known. Library construction involved attaching unique molecular identifiers to individual cDNA molecules, which allowed quantitative, reproducible TCR counting. Using its own MiXCR run on the RACE reads, TCRdb lists one record per CDR3 protein. The sample holds more than 85,000 distinct CDR3 sequences, 8.5% seen once. The data stem from a study of human T cells and chemical hapten exposure. Background on the study: TCR yield per sample varied, mainly due to pooled library volumes.

As to time point: pre-sensitization, week 0. The treatment is: therapeutic diphenylcyclopropenone sensitization with weekly scalp DPC. From germline, CDR1 is DFQATT and CDR2 SNEGSKA (reference sequence). The CDR3 length is 14 residues. Losses at the gene ends were 6 bases for V and 0 bases for J; bases not matched to a gene: 5. Notes on the study in general: Every donor had alopecia, and their immune response may therefore differ from healthy people's. Counts of TCRs expanded at PT1 correlated positively with patch test score.

The receptor comes from a man between 35 and 55 years old with alopecia areata. Some clones in this sample may be carry-over from other donors' samples. The rearrangement links TRBV20-1 to TRBJ2-7; TRBD2 matches at 10 bases. The sample consisted of whole blood, taken in connection with sensitization to the hapten diphenylcyclopropenone (DPC). For the CDR3, the DNA is TGCAGTGCGGTTATAGCGGGAGGCTCCTACGAGCAGTACTTC. It is translated as CSAVIAGGSYEQYF.